This record covers a single T cell receptor beta chain. This sample is drawn from a study of memory CD8 T cells in hepatitis C reinfection. Turning to the study itself: Between 12 and 24 weeks after reinfection detection, late samples were drawn.

Method: immunoSEQ multiplex PCR; TCRdb's copy keeps in-frame clones and lacks some. In the table there are just over 45,000 clones, about 91% of which are singletons. The length of the CDR3 is 17 residues. V lost 1 base to trimming and J lost 2 bases, with 17 bases between them. Germline values: CDR1 LNHDA, CDR2 SQIVND (reference sequence). Time point specified: late/post reinfection, 12 to 24 weeks after detection. The sorted cells went straight to TCR sequencing with no prior in vitro expansion. The chain carries TRBV19 and TRBJ1-2; weak D call: TRBD1 (5 bases). The TCR was taken from a man aged 18 to 35 with hepatitis C virus infection. The specimen sequenced was naive CD8+ T cells sorted from blood. CDR3 protein: CASSIAPLDPGNYGYTF. DNA of the CDR3: TGTGCCAGTAGTATAGCCCCCCTTGACCCAGGGAACTATGGCTACACCTTC.